This passage covers 10 T cell receptor beta chains from one sample sequenced in a study of neoadjuvant anti-PD-1 for oral cavity cancer. Clones were sequenced by immunoSEQ multiplex PCR, and TCRdb holds only the in-frame ones, with some missing. The sample consists of approximately 10,000 clones, roughly 61% of them appearing once. Time point meaning: after neoadjuvant nivolumab, at surgical resection. This specimen consisted of tumor tissue, obtained after nivolumab (anti-PD-1) treatment. The receptors derive from a person aged 35-79 years with oral cavity squamous cell carcinoma.

This chain links TRBV28 with TRBJ2-7; weak D call: TRBD1 (6 bases). The CDR3 length is 13 residues. In germline, CDR1 is MDHEN, CDR2 SYDVKM. Trimming removed 5 bases at V and 5 bases at J, with 13 bases between. CDR3: CASSPQGWDEQYF. The CDR3 DNA reads as TGTGCCAGCAGTCCACAGGGTTGGGACGAGCAGTACTTC.

V is TRBV5-4 and J is TRBJ2-3, with 8 positions matching TRBD2. CDR3 length: 15 residues. Germline assignment: CDR1 SGHNT and CDR2 YYREEE (reference sequence). V shed 0 bases, J shed 4 bases, and the junction held 4 bases outside the gene matches. The CDR3 DNA reads as TGTGCCAGCAGCTTGGAGCGGGAGCGGCCAGATACGCAGTATTTT. Translation gives CASSLERERPDTQYF.

The chain uses TRBV5-1 and TRBJ2-5; no clear D. The CDR3 contains 12 residues. Trimming pared 0 bases from V and 5 bases from J, leaving 5 bases between. Germline CDR1 is SGHRS and CDR2 is YFSETQ. The CDR3: CASSLDVETQYF. The DNA of the CDR3 is TGCGCCAGCAGCTTGGACGTGGAGACCCAGTACTTC. The full variable domain, its missing parts supplied by reference TRBV5-1 and TRBJ2-5, is KAGVTQTPRYLIKTRGQQVTLSCSPISGHRSVSWYQQTPGQGLQFLFEYFSETQRNKGNFPGRFSGRQFSNSRSEMNVSTLELGDSALYLCASSLDVETQYFGPGTRLLVL.

This clone appeared a few times. J is TRBJ2-3 and V is TRBV5-6; D is perhaps TRBD1 (6 bases). CDR3 length equals 15 residues. V lost 1 base, J lost 4 bases, and 13 bases lay in between. The germline V gene encodes CDR1 SGHDT and CDR2 YYEEEE. The DNA of the CDR3 is TGTGCCAGCAGCTTGACAGGGTGGGGAGCAGATACGCAGTATTTT. Translation gives CASSLTGWGADTQYF.

The rearrangement joins TRBV9 to TRBJ2-2; TRBD2 matches at 14 bases. Trimming removed 4 bases from V and 5 bases from J; junction bases left unmatched: 10. This CDR3 is 18 amino acids long. Per the germline V gene, CDR1 is SGDLS and CDR2 is YYNGEE. The CDR3 spells CASSPRGLAGAWTGELFF. DNA of the CDR3: TGTGCCAGCAGCCCCAGGGGACTAGCGGGAGCGTGGACCGGGGAGCTGTTTTTT.

J is TRBJ1-5 and V is TRBV2; no clear D gene. The V end lost 4 bases, the J end lost 0 bases, and 13 bases lay between the germline ends. The CDR3 extends over 16 amino acids. Germline CDR1 is SNHLY and CDR2 is FYNNEI. The CDR3 DNA is TGTGCCAGCAGTGTCGATGTCGGAAATAGCAATCAGCCCCAGCATTTT. As protein: CASSVDVGNSNQPQHF. The complete variable domain, with remaining parts taken from reference TRBV2 and TRBJ1-5, reads EPEVTQTPSHQVTQMGQEVILRCVPISNHLYFYWYRQILGQKVEFLVSFYNNEISEKSEIFDDQFSVERPDGSNFTLKIRSTKLEDSAMYFCASSVDVGNSNQPQHFGDGTRLSIL.

This rearrangement joins TRBV27 to TRBJ2-7, with unresolved D. The V end was cut by 0 bases, the J end by 5 bases, with 8 bases between. Looked up from germline, CDR1 is MNHEY and CDR2 is SMNVEV (reference sequence). This CDR3 contains 13 residues. The CDR3 protein is CASSLSRGNEQYF. The CDR3 coding sequence is TGTGCCAGCAGTTTATCTCGTGGGAACGAGCAGTACTTC.

The V and J genes are TRBV5-5 and TRBJ1-1; D call uncertain. This CDR3 comprises 13 residues. Trimming took 1 base from V and 2 from J, leaving 6 bases between them. CDR1 SGHKS and CDR2 YYEKEE come from the germline V gene (reference sequence). The CDR3 here is CASSLKQNTEAFF. DNA for the CDR3: TGTGCCAGCAGCTTGAAACAAAACACTGAAGCTTTCTTT.

The chain has TRBV15 and TRBJ1-3; D uncertain. The CDR3 covers 13 residues. Trimming shortened V by 8 bases and J by 1 base, and 9 bases separated the two germline ends. CDR1 LNHNV and CDR2 YYDKDF come from the germline V gene (reference sequence). CDR3 nucleotides: TGTGCCACCGGGGAGGAATCTGGAAACACCATATATTTT. As protein: CATGEESGNTIYF.

This chain connects TRBV5-1 to TRBJ1-2, with a possible D match to TRBD1 (6 bases). V was pared by 0 bases and J by 2 bases, with 26 bases between. This CDR3 comprises 20 residues. Germline-derived CDR1 and CDR2 are SGHRS and YFSETQ. The CDR3 is CASSLGGVGAGDFENYGYTF. CDR3 sequence (DNA): TGCGCCAGCAGCTTGGGCGGGGTCGGCGCAGGGGATTTTGAGAACTATGGCTACACCTTC.